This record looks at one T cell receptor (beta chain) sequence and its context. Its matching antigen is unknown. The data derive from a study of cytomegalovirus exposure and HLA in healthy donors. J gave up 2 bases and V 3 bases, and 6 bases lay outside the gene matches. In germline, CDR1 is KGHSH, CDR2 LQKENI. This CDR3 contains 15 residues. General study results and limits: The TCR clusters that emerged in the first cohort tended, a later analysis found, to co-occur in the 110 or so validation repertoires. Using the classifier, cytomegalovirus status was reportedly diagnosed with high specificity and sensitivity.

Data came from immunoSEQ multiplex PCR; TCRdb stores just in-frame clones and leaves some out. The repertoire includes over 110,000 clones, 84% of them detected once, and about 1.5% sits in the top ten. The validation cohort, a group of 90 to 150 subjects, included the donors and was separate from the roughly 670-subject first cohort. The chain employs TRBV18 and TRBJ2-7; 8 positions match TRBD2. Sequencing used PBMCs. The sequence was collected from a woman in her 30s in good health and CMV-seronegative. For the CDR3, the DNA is TGTGCCAGCTCACCTGAGCGGGGGTCGGCCTACGAGCAGTACTTC. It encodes CASSPERGSAYEQYF. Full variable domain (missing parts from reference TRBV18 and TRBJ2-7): NAGVMQNPRHLVRRRGQEARLRCSPMKGHSHVYWYRQLPEEGLKFMVYLQKENIIDESGMPKERFSAEFPKEGPSILRIQQVVRGDSAAYFCASSPERGSAYEQYFGPGTRLTVT.